Presented here are 17 T cell receptor beta chains from one specimen sequenced in a study of T cell responses to AZD1222 COVID-19 vaccine. Method: immunoSEQ multiplex PCR; TCRdb's copy keeps in-frame clones and lacks some. The data hold 75,000 to 100,000 clones, with roughly 92% observed a single time. The source was peripheral blood, collected on day 0 of AZD1222 vaccination. Receptors were obtained from an adult in good health.

This sequence joins TRBV6-5 and TRBJ1-1; tentatively, D is TRBD1 (6 bases). The ends were cut back, 6 bases at V and 1 base at J, with 12 bases in the middle. Per germline, CDR1 MNHEY and CDR2 SVGAGI. The CDR3 is 14 residues long. The CDR3 DNA reads as TGTGCCAGCAGAAACAGGGTGACGAACACTGAAGCTTTCTTT. Its translation is CASRNRVTNTEAFF.

This chain joins TRBV7-3 and TRBJ1-1; D gene uncertain. Trimming took off 5 bases at V and 4 bases at J, with 14 bases between the two ends. Germline CDR1 and CDR2: SGHTA and FQGTGA. This CDR3 region has 14 residues. As DNA, the CDR3 is TGTGCCAGCAGCCCCCGTGGAGGCAGCACTGAAGCTTTCTTT. Its protein product is CASSPRGGSTEAFF.

The genes are TRBV6-4 and TRBJ1-5; the D is unclear. The CDR3 length is 18 residues. The germline V and J ends were trimmed by 6 bases and 0 bases, with 21 bases remaining between them. In germline, CDR1 is MRHNA, CDR2 SNTAGT. CDR3 in amino acids: CASSQATARLYSNQPQHF. In nucleotides, the CDR3 is TGTGCCAGCAGCCAAGCGACGGCCCGCCTATATAGCAATCAGCCCCAGCATTTT.

The chain combines TRBV19 with TRBJ1-5, with 8 bases matching TRBD1. The CDR3 runs 16 residues. Looked up from germline, CDR1 is LNHDA and CDR2 is SQIVND (reference sequence). Trimming cost V 6 bases and J 0 bases; bases outside gene matches: 7. In nucleotides, the CDR3 is TGTGCCAGTAGCAGGACAGGGAGGGTTAGCAATCAGCCCCAGCATTTT. This translates into CASSRTGRVSNQPQHF.

The V and J genes are TRBV5-4 and TRBJ2-7; TRBD1 is a possible D gene (6 bases). CDR3 length equals 13 residues. Germline assignment: CDR1 SGHNT and CDR2 YYREEE (reference sequence). V lost 4 bases, J lost 8 bases, and 16 bases lay in between. The CDR3 reads CASSTEDRYKQYF. Here the CDR3 DNA reads TGTGCCAGCAGCACCGAGGACAGATACAAGCAGTACTTC.

This sequence joins TRBV25-1 and TRBJ1-1; tentative D call: TRBD1 (5 bases). The V gene lost 6 bases and the J gene lost 5 bases, with 16 bases spanning the gap. The CDR3 is 14 residues long. In germline, CDR1 is MGHDK, CDR2 SYGVNS. In DNA form, the CDR3 reads TGTGCCAGCAGAGGGCAGGGAGAGGAAACTGAAGCTTTCTTT. It is translated as CASRGQGEETEAFF.

This clone was seen once. The gene calls are TRBV4-1 and TRBJ2-3; 12 bases line up with TRBD1. CDR1 is MGHRA and CDR2 is YSYEKL in the germline V gene. This CDR3 is 17 amino acids long. The J segment lost 3 bases and the V segment lost 1 base, leaving 5 bases of the junction unmatched. In DNA form, the CDR3 reads TGCGCCAGCAGCCAAGGAGGGACAGGGGGCAGGACAGATACGCAGTATTTT. Translating gives CASSQGGTGGRTDTQYF.

This clone has just a few counts. This chain links TRBV28 with TRBJ2-7, with 9 positions matching TRBD1. Germline V lookup: CDR1 MDHEN, CDR2 SYDVKM. This CDR3 has 16 amino acids. The V and J ends lost 2 bases and 6 bases, in that order; junction bases with no gene match: 11. CDR3 sequence reads: CASSLVPWTGEIEQYF. The CDR3 bases are TGTGCCAGCAGTTTAGTCCCGTGGACAGGGGAGATCGAGCAGTACTTC.

In this sample, this clone turned up once. This chain joins TRBV19 and TRBJ1-5; 10 bases are shared with TRBD1. The CDR3 is 15 amino acids. Germline V CDR1 and CDR2: LNHDA, SQIVND (reference sequence). The junction had 2 bases not matched to a gene; V was cut back by 4 bases and J by 2 bases. CDR3 in amino acids: CASSRGTGGNQPQHF. The CDR3 bases are TGTGCCAGTAGTAGGGGGACAGGGGGCAATCAGCCCCAGCATTTT. The whole variable domain, remainder taken from reference TRBV19 and TRBJ1-5, is DGGITQSPKYLFRKEGQNVTLSCEQNLNHDAMYWYRQDPGQGLRLIYYSQIVNDFQKGDIAEGYSVSREKKESFPLTVTSAQKNPTAFYLCASSRGTGGNQPQHFGDGTRLSIL.

The rearrangement links TRBV7-2 to TRBJ2-1; 11 bases match TRBD2. Trimming took 3 bases from V and 1 from J; bases not matched to a gene: 11. This CDR3 comprises 19 residues. Germline V lookup: CDR1 SGHTA, CDR2 FQGNSA. The CDR3 loop is CASSFPSTLAGESYNEQFF. CDR3 nucleotide sequence: TGTGCCAGCAGCTTTCCCTCCACACTAGCGGGAGAATCCTACAATGAGCAGTTCTTC.

In this sample, this clone turned up once. The rearrangement links TRBV5-1 to TRBJ1-5; D perhaps matches TRBD1 (5 bases). This CDR3 has 17 residues. Trimming took off 4 bases at V and 7 bases at J, with 24 bases between the two ends. Germline V gene sequence: CDR1 SGHRS, CDR2 YFSETQ. The CDR3 loop reads CASSLTPGTTGGQPQHF. The CDR3 bases are TGCGCCAGCAGCCTAACTCCCGGGACTACCGGTGGGCAGCCCCAGCATTTT. Looking up the rest from reference TRBV5-1 and TRBJ1-5 gives the full variable domain: KAGVTQTPRYLIKTRGQQVTLSCSPISGHRSVSWYQQTPGQGLQFLFEYFSETQRNKGNFPGRFSGRQFSNSRSEMNVSTLELGDSALYLCASSLTPGTTGGQPQHFGDGTRLSIL.

The chain combines TRBV7-3 with TRBJ2-6; D possibly corresponds to TRBD2 (6 bases). The germline gives CDR1 SGHTA, CDR2 FQGTGA. With 0 bases removed from V and 2 bases from J, the gap between germline ends came to 11 bases. This CDR3 comprises 17 residues. The CDR3 nucleotides read TGTGCCAGCAGCTTAACGGGATCGGGGGCTGGGGCCAACGTCCTGACTTTC. It yields the protein CASSLTGSGAGANVLTF.

The V call is TRBV28, the J call TRBJ2-7; D is possibly TRBD1 (6 bases). This CDR3 spans 13 amino acids. Germline V gene lookup returns CDR1 MDHEN and CDR2 SYDVKM. V was pared by 8 bases and J by 6 bases, with 17 bases between. The CDR3 DNA follows: TGTGCCAGCTCCCGACAGGCGCCAGCCGAGCAGTACTTC. It yields the protein CASSRQAPAEQYF.

The chain links TRBV6-1 to TRBJ2-3; 11 bases line up with TRBD2. The CDR3 covers 19 residues. CDR1 is MNHNS and CDR2 is SASEGT in the germline V gene. With 4 bases clipped from V and 2 bases from J, the junction kept 14 bases outside the gene matches. The CDR3 reads CASSGGLAEYGGHTDTQYF. The DNA of the CDR3 is TGTGCCAGCAGTGGGGGACTAGCGGAATACGGGGGTCACACAGATACGCAGTATTTT.

The chain employs TRBV5-6 and TRBJ2-1, with unresolved D. V was pared by 3 bases and J by 9 bases, with 10 bases between. Germline lookup yields CDR1 SGHDT and CDR2 YYEEEE. The CDR3 has 12 amino acids. Here the CDR3 DNA reads TGTGCCAGCAGCTGGATTGGTGGTGAGCAGTTCTTC. Translating it yields CASSWIGGEQFF.

V usage is TRBV7-8 and J usage is TRBJ2-7, with 7 nucleotides matching TRBD1. From germline, CDR1 is SGHVS and CDR2 FQNEAQ. V shed 5 bases, J shed 4 bases, and the junction held 8 bases outside the gene matches. This CDR3 contains 14 residues. CDR3 loop: CASSPPGTAYEQYF. In nucleotides, the CDR3 is TGTGCCAGCAGCCCCCCTGGGACAGCGTACGAGCAGTACTTC.

The chain couples TRBV2 to TRBJ1-4, with D unclear. With 8 bases removed from V and 0 bases from J, the gap between germline ends came to 16 bases. The CDR3 has 16 amino acids. Germline values: CDR1 SNHLY, CDR2 FYNNEI. CDR3 coding DNA: TGTGCCAGCGCGTTGAGCAGCACTCCAACTAATGAAAAACTGTTTTTT. It yields the protein CASALSSTPTNEKLFF.